These 30 T cell receptor beta chains came from one sample sequenced in a study of cytomegalovirus exposure and HLA in healthy donors. Sequenced by immunoSEQ multiplex PCR; TCRdb stores in-frame clones only, minus some. The data contain some 140,000 clones, approximately 84% of them singletons. Material: PBMCs. Receptors originate from a woman in her 30s in good health and CMV-seronegative.

The V call is TRBV14, the J call TRBJ2-5, with 7 nucleotides matching TRBD2. CDR1 is SGHDN and CDR2 is FVKESK in the germline V gene. This CDR3 region has 14 residues. The J segment lost 5 bases and the V segment lost 4 bases, leaving 7 bases of the junction unmatched. Here the CDR3 reads CASSPRTRMETQYF. The CDR3 DNA is TGTGCCAGCAGCCCTAGGACTAGAATGGAGACCCAGTACTTC.

The J gene is TRBJ1-2, the V gene TRBV6-5; 9 bases match TRBD1. Trimming took 5 bases from V and 2 from J; bases not matched to a gene: 3. Germline CDR1 is MNHEY and CDR2 is SVGAGI. This CDR3 contains 14 residues. The CDR3 is CASSKGQGNYGYTF. Here the CDR3 DNA reads TGTGCCAGCAGTAAAGGACAGGGGAACTATGGCTACACCTTC.

CDR3 amino acids: CASSLAGPGELFF. For the CDR3, the DNA is TGTGCCAGCAGCTTGGCCGGTCCCGGGGAGCTGTTTTTT. The J gene is TRBJ2-2, the V gene TRBV5-6; D not resolved. Germline loops: CDR1 SGHDT, CDR2 YYEEEE. Between the trimmed V and J ends, which lost 0 bases and 6 bases, there was a span of 6 bases. The CDR3 loop spans 13 amino acids.

The chain has TRBV11-2 and TRBJ2-3; 14 bases agree with TRBD2. With 5 bases clipped from V and 5 bases from J, the junction kept 9 bases outside the gene matches. The V gene's germline CDR1 is SGHAT and CDR2 FQNNGV. This CDR3 is built from 17 residues. In DNA form, the CDR3 reads TGTGCCAGCAGCCCCGGACTAGCGGGGGGTTTAAGAGATACGCAGTATTTT. Translating gives CASSPGLAGGLRDTQYF.

The chain joins TRBV7-2 to TRBJ2-3; 9 nucleotides line up with TRBD2. Germline assignment: CDR1 SGHTA and CDR2 FQGNSA. V lost 0 bases to trimming and J lost 12 bases; unmatched junction nucleotides: 7. The CDR3 extends over 14 amino acids. The CDR3 loop is CASSLAPSGASQYF. The CDR3, as DNA: TGTGCCAGCAGCTTAGCGCCTAGCGGGGCCTCCCAGTATTTT.

This rearrangement joins TRBV2 to TRBJ2-1; TRBD2 agrees at 7 bases. V trimming: 6 bases; J trimming: 9 bases; junction bases outside the gene matches: 11. Looked up from germline, CDR1 is SNHLY and CDR2 is FYNNEI. This CDR3 region has 14 residues. The CDR3 spells CASRVESGEGEQFF. The CDR3 DNA reads TGTGCCAGCAGAGTCGAGAGCGGGGAGGGTGAGCAGTTCTTC. Using reference TRBV2 and TRBJ2-1 for the parts outside the CDR3, the full variable domain is EPEVTQTPSHQVTQMGQEVILRCVPISNHLYFYWYRQILGQKVEFLVSFYNNEISEKSEIFDDQFSVERPDGSNFTLKIRSTKLEDSAMYFCASRVESGEGEQFFGPGTRLTVL.

This clone was observed a single time. The chain couples TRBV4-3 to TRBJ2-1; 12 nucleotides match TRBD2. The germline V gene has CDR1 LGHNA and CDR2 YSLEER. V shed 0 bases, J shed 4 bases, and the junction held 1 base outside the gene matches. The CDR3 consists of 16 residues. The CDR3 reads CASSQELAGGYNEQFF. The CDR3 DNA reads TGCGCCAGCAGCCAAGAACTAGCGGGGGGATACAATGAGCAGTTCTTC.

This clone was counted between two and nine times. The V gene is TRBV7-9, the J gene TRBJ1-5; D is perhaps TRBD1 (6 bases). This CDR3 is 13 amino acids long. Germline CDR1 and CDR2: SEHNR and FQNEAQ (reference sequence). Trimming cost V 5 bases and J 4 bases, with 9 bases left between them. The CDR3 sequence: CASSRDKNQPQHF. CDR3 coding DNA: TGTGCCAGCAGCCGGGACAAAAATCAGCCCCAGCATTTT.

The rearrangement joins TRBV2 to TRBJ2-7; TRBD1 matches at 7 bases. The V gene's germline CDR1 is SNHLY and CDR2 FYNNEI. This CDR3 spans 12 amino acids. The V segment lost 6 bases and the J segment 4 bases; nucleotides outside the gene matches: 3. The CDR3 bases are TGTGCCAGCAGCCGACAGGGATACGAGCAGTACTTC. Its translation is CASSRQGYEQYF.

As for this clone: The sample has other DNA sequences that encode this CDR3 too. The chain has TRBV18 and TRBJ2-1; 13 nucleotides match TRBD2. CDR1 KGHSH and CDR2 LQKENI come from the germline V gene. With V trimmed by 3 bases and J by 5 bases, 1 base remained unmatched. This CDR3 spans 15 amino acids. CDR3 sequence (DNA): TGTGCCAGCTCACCGGGACTAGCGGGGCACAATGAGCAGTTCTTC. Translated, it gives CASSPGLAGHNEQFF.

The rearrangement uses TRBV19 and TRBJ1-1; possible D gene TRBD1, 6 bases. The CDR3 is made up of 14 amino acids. V was shortened by 7 bases and J by 1 base, with 13 bases between the two germline ends. The germline V gene has CDR1 LNHDA and CDR2 SQIVND (reference sequence). CDR3 loop: CASKRTASNTEAFF. The CDR3 nucleotides read TGTGCCAGTAAAAGGACAGCTTCGAACACTGAAGCTTTCTTT.

The chain uses TRBV5-1 and TRBJ2-3; 8 bases are shared with TRBD2. V dropped 0 bases and J dropped 0; count of bases not matched to a gene: 3. The CDR3 covers 16 residues. CDR1 is SGHRS and CDR2 is YFSETQ in the germline V gene. The chain's CDR3 is CASSLVPGGSTDTQYF. CDR3 sequence (DNA): TGCGCCAGCAGCTTGGTCCCGGGGGGGAGCACAGATACGCAGTATTTT.

V gene TRBV7-9 combines with J gene TRBJ1-2; 7 positions match TRBD1. The CDR3 sequence is 16 residues long. Germline V gene data show CDR1 as SEHNR and CDR2 as FQNEAQ (reference sequence). V lost 2 bases, J lost 1 base, and 7 bases stayed unmatched. CDR3: CASSLTRPGGNYGYTF. CDR3 nucleotide sequence: TGTGCCAGCAGCTTAACCCGGCCAGGGGGTAACTATGGCTACACCTTC.

This clone has just a few counts. V gene TRBV7-2 combines with J gene TRBJ2-3, with TRBD2 matching 10 bases. Germline CDR1 reads SGHTA; CDR2 reads FQGNSA. The CDR3 is 15 residues long. J lost 4 bases, V lost 6 bases, and 7 bases had no gene match. CDR3 sequence (DNA): TGTGCCAGCAGGTTAAGCGGGGGGGCGTCAGATACGCAGTATTTT. Protein sequence: CASRLSGGASDTQYF. Based on the CDR3 plus reference TRBV7-2 and TRBJ2-3, the full variable domain is GAGVSQSPSNKVTEKGKDVELRCDPISGHTALYWYRQSLGQGLEFLIYFQGNSAPDKSGLPSDRFSAERTGGSVSTLTIQRTQQEDSAVYLCASRLSGGASDTQYFGPGTRLTVL.

A remark on this clone: Other DNA sequences in this sample translate to the same CDR3. The chain couples TRBV5-4 to TRBJ1-3, with D possibly TRBD1 on 5 matching bases. The germline V gene has CDR1 SGHNT and CDR2 YYREEE (reference sequence). This CDR3 has 15 residues. V was trimmed by 0 bases and J by 4 bases, leaving 11 bases between them. The CDR3 DNA reads TGTGCCAGCAGCTTGGGCAGGGTTTCCGGAAACACCATATATTTT. Translated, it gives CASSLGRVSGNTIYF. Full variable domain (rest looked up from reference TRBV5-4 and TRBJ1-3): ETGVTQSPTHLIKTRGQQVTLRCSSQSGHNTVSWYQQALGQGPQFIFQYYREEENGRGNFPPRFSGLQFPNYSSELNVNALELDDSALYLCASSLGRVSGNTIYFGEGSWLTVV.

CDR3 sequence: CASSPGEGNGYTF. The CDR3, as DNA: TGTGCCAGCAGCCCCGGGGAGGGGAATGGCTACACCTTC. The chain recombines TRBV7-8 with TRBJ1-2, with a weak D call TRBD1 (5 bases). Germline CDR1 SGHVS, CDR2 FQNEAQ. V lost 5 bases and J 6 bases, leaving 13 bases between the germline ends. The CDR3 spans 13 residues.

The V gene is TRBV10-3, the J gene TRBJ1-2; TRBD1 matches 10 bases. The junction had 9 bases not matched to a gene; V was cut back by 0 bases and J by 8 bases. The CDR3 loop spans 16 amino acids. CDR1 is ENHRY and CDR2 is SYGVKD in the germline V gene. The CDR3 region is CAISESGQGVSWGYTF. DNA for the CDR3: TGTGCCATCAGTGAGTCTGGACAGGGGGTTTCTTGGGGCTACACCTTC.

The CDR3 here is CASSATFRVTNKVNYGYTF. The CDR3 DNA reads TGTGCCAGCAGCGCCACCTTCCGGGTTACCAATAAGGTTAACTATGGCTACACCTTC. The chain uses TRBV5-6 and TRBJ1-2; D gene uncertain. The germline V gene encodes CDR1 SGHDT and CDR2 YYEEEE. The V gene lost 4 bases and the J gene lost 1 base, with 26 bases spanning the gap. This CDR3 has 19 residues.

The chain joins TRBV2 to TRBJ1-6, with a possible D match to TRBD1 (6 bases). The CDR3 has 15 amino acids. V was cut by 1 base and J by 7 bases, with 11 bases left in between. Germline V gives CDR1 SNHLY, CDR2 FYNNEI. The CDR3 region is CASSEEAQGNSPLHF. The CDR3 DNA follows: TGTGCCAGCAGTGAAGAGGCCCAGGGGAATTCACCCCTCCACTTT.

The V and J genes are TRBV14 and TRBJ1-2; 7 bases agree with TRBD1. This CDR3 is 15 amino acids long. In germline, CDR1 is SGHDN, CDR2 FVKESK. Trimming cost V 3 bases and J 2 bases; bases outside gene matches: 6. CDR3 DNA: TGTGCCAGCAGCCAGGAGCACAGGGGAAACTATGGCTACACCTTC. As protein: CASSQEHRGNYGYTF.

This clone was seen a handful of times. V gene TRBV7-9 combines with J gene TRBJ1-1; TRBD1 matches at 7 bases. V shed 4 bases and J 2 bases; nucleotides not matched to a gene: 4. The CDR3 is 14 residues long. In germline, CDR1 is SEHNR, CDR2 FQNEAQ (reference sequence). The CDR3 protein is CASSSRDSNTEAFF. CDR3 coding DNA: TGTGCCAGCAGCTCACGGGACAGCAACACTGAAGCTTTCTTT.

The J gene is TRBJ1-1, the V gene TRBV4-3; TRBD1 agrees at 7 bases. The CDR3 is 15 amino acids. CDR1 is LGHNA and CDR2 is YSLEER in the germline V gene. The junction had 3 bases not matched to a gene; V was cut back by 1 base and J by 1 base. The CDR3 region is CASSQVHRGNTEAFF. CDR3 coding DNA: TGCGCCAGCAGCCAAGTTCACAGGGGGAACACTGAAGCTTTCTTT.

In DNA, the CDR3 is TGTGCCAGTAGTACCCGGCGCGTGGGACAGGGTTACGAGCAGTACTTC. It encodes CASSTRRVGQGYEQYF. This chain links TRBV19 with TRBJ2-7, with 9 bases lining up with TRBD1. V trimming: 4 bases; J trimming: 4 bases; junction bases outside the gene matches: 11. The CDR3 is 16 residues long. Germline V gives CDR1 LNHDA, CDR2 SQIVND (reference sequence).

This clone was detected only a few times. V and J are TRBV7-2 and TRBJ2-5; 8 positions agree with TRBD1. The CDR3 covers 16 residues. The germline V gene has CDR1 SGHTA and CDR2 FQGNSA. V trimming: 2 bases; J trimming: 2 bases; junction bases outside the gene matches: 7. The CDR3 loop reads CASSLFRGRGQETQYF. CDR3 bases: TGTGCCAGCAGCTTATTCAGGGGGCGCGGGCAAGAGACCCAGTACTTC.

For the CDR3, the DNA is TGTGCCAGCAGCCTACTAGAGGACAATGAGCAGTTCTTC. It is translated as CASSLLEDNEQFF. The rearrangement joins TRBV11-1 to TRBJ2-1; possible D gene TRBD2, 5 bases. V lost 5 bases, J lost 5 bases, and 10 bases lay in between. CDR3 length: 13 amino acids. From germline, CDR1 is SGHAT and CDR2 FQDESV (reference sequence).

In its sample, this clone was seen once. A read error is likely here: a far larger clone is one base away. CDR3 in DNA: TGTGCCAGCAGTGAACTAGCGGGGGGGCCAGAGACCCAGTACTTC. Encoded protein: CASSELAGGPETQYF. The chain joins TRBV6-1 to TRBJ2-5, with TRBD2 matching 12 bases. Trimming took 2 bases from V and 4 from J; bases not matched to a gene: 2. In germline, CDR1 is MNHNS, CDR2 SASEGT. The CDR3 length is 15 residues.

The rearrangement uses TRBV11-3 and TRBJ1-1; TRBD1 might be the D (6 bases). In germline, CDR1 is SGHNT, CDR2 YENEEA. The CDR3 is 15 amino acids. The V and J ends lost 1 base and 1 base respectively, with 10 bases between them. CDR3 in amino acids: CASSLGTGRNTEAFF. The CDR3 DNA sequence: TGTGCCAGCAGCTTAGGTACAGGGAGGAACACTGAAGCTTTCTTT.

Concerning this clone itself: The CDR3 does not close with the conserved phenylalanine or tryptophan, likely indicating a read error. V is TRBV6-5 and J is TRBJ1-2; D perhaps matches TRBD1 (6 bases). CDR1 is MNHEY, CDR2 SVGAGI, per germline. V was clipped by 2 bases and J by 3 bases, with 13 bases between them. The CDR3 covers 15 residues. The chain's CDR3 is CASSYAGAGDYGYTL. The CDR3 DNA follows: TGTGCCAGCAGTTACGCGGGGGCGGGGGACTATGGCTACACCCTC.

The sample holds one count of this clone. This chain links TRBV29-1 with TRBJ2-7, with D possibly being TRBD1 (5 bases). The V end lost 4 bases, the J end lost 2 bases, and 9 bases lay between the germline ends. Germline V lookup: CDR1 SQVTM, CDR2 ANQGSEA. This CDR3 has 12 residues. The CDR3 nucleotides are TGCAGCGTTGGGGCAGGGACCTACGAGCAGTACTTC. Protein: CSVGAGTYEQYF.

The chain combines TRBV18 with TRBJ1-2; no definite D call. The germline CDR1 and CDR2 sequences are KGHSH and LQKENI. CDR3 length: 14 amino acids. V gave up 3 bases and J gave up 5 bases, with 13 bases separating them. The CDR3, as DNA: TGTGCCAGCTCACCTCCCCTCCGAGGGTATGGCTACACCTTC. It yields the protein CASSPPLRGYGYTF.